Listed below are T cell receptor beta chains from one sample, sequenced in a study of CD8+ T cells in alopecia areata. Assay: immunoSEQ multiplex PCR; the TCRdb copy retains only in-frame clones and omits some. Seen here are over 100,000 clones, 50% to 75% observed once, and the top ten hold about 12%. The sample consisted of CD8+ T cells sorted from blood, taken at week 24, from a patient treated with tofacitinib. These receptors all come from a human donor with alopecia areata. Both conserved end residues are part of each CDR3. Fields, in order: clone size, J gene, D gene, CDR3 length, V gene, CDR3 protein, CDR3 DNA. D genes are given only for firm matches. Only some rows state a clone size, as once, few, many or a class for expanded clones.

clone size: -; J gene: TRBJ2-5; D gene: -; CDR3 length: 13; V gene: TRBV6-1; CDR3 protein: CASDRGFQETQYF; CDR3 DNA: TGTGCCAGCGACCGGGGCTTCCAAGAGACCCAGTACTTC
clone size: -; J gene: TRBJ1-5; D gene: -; CDR3 length: 14; V gene: TRBV19; CDR3 protein: CASSPWGYGQPQHF; CDR3 DNA: TGTGCCAGTAGTCCGTGGGGGTACGGTCAGCCCCAGCATTTT
clone size: -; J gene: TRBJ1-1; D gene: -; CDR3 length: 15; V gene: TRBV7-2; CDR3 protein: CASSLGTGPNTEAFF; CDR3 DNA: TGTGCCAGCAGCTTAGGTACAGGGCCGAACACTGAAGCTTTCTTT
clone size: -; J gene: TRBJ1-3; D gene: -; CDR3 length: 14; V gene: TRBV14; CDR3 protein: CASSPRPSGNTIYF; CDR3 DNA: TGTGCCAGCAGCCCCCGACCCTCTGGAAACACCATATATTTT
clone size: -; J gene: TRBJ2-1; D gene: TRBD1; CDR3 length: 16; V gene: TRBV7-2; CDR3 protein: CASSLNGRGSYNEQFF; CDR3 DNA: TGTGCCAGCAGCTTAAACGGCAGGGGGTCCTACAATGAGCAGTTCTTC
clone size: -; J gene: TRBJ2-3; D gene: TRBD2; CDR3 length: 17; V gene: TRBV4-1; CDR3 protein: CASSPRRLAGPTDTQYF; CDR3 DNA: TGCGCCAGCAGCCCTCGTCGCCTAGCGGGGCCCACAGATACGCAGTATTTT
clone size: few; J gene: TRBJ2-6; D gene: -; CDR3 length: 15; V gene: TRBV5-8; CDR3 protein: CASSMGTAGANVLTF; CDR3 DNA: TGTGCCAGCAGCATGGGGACTGCGGGGGCCAACGTCCTGACTTTC
clone size: once; J gene: TRBJ2-3; D gene: TRBD2; CDR3 length: 15; V gene: TRBV5-1; CDR3 protein: CATQASGGGTDTQYF; CDR3 DNA: TGCGCCACCCAAGCGAGCGGGGGTGGCACAGATACGCAGTATTTT
clone size: -; J gene: TRBJ2-7; D gene: TRBD2; CDR3 length: 14; V gene: TRBV9; CDR3 protein: CASSVGGGQYEQYF; CDR3 DNA: TGTGCCAGCAGCGTAGGCGGGGGGCAGTACGAGCAGTACTTC
clone size: -; J gene: TRBJ1-2; D gene: -; CDR3 length: 13; V gene: TRBV6-5; CDR3 protein: CASSFHQGRGYTF; CDR3 DNA: TGTGCCAGCAGTTTCCACCAGGGCCGGGGCTACACCTTC
clone size: few; J gene: TRBJ2-1; D gene: -; CDR3 length: 15; V gene: TRBV5-6; CDR3 protein: CASTFDGPTYNEQFF; CDR3 DNA: TGTGCCAGCACCTTCGACGGGCCGACCTACAATGAGCAGTTCTTC
clone size: once; J gene: TRBJ2-1; D gene: TRBD2; CDR3 length: 15; V gene: TRBV5-1; CDR3 protein: CASSPGLAVEHEQFF; CDR3 DNA: TGCGCCAGCAGCCCGGGACTAGCGGTAGAACATGAGCAGTTCTTC
clone size: -; J gene: TRBJ1-2; D gene: -; CDR3 length: 13; V gene: TRBV4-1; CDR3 protein: CASSLGVNYGYTF; CDR3 DNA: TGCGCCAGCAGCCTAGGAGTGAACTATGGCTACACCTTC
clone size: -; J gene: TRBJ2-1; D gene: -; CDR3 length: 12; V gene: TRBV30; CDR3 protein: CAWTVGGDEQFF; CDR3 DNA: TGTGCCTGGACGGTGGGGGGTGATGAGCAGTTCTTC
clone size: -; J gene: TRBJ2-1; D gene: -; CDR3 length: 13; V gene: TRBV5-4; CDR3 protein: CASSSTGYNEQFF; CDR3 DNA: TGTGCCAGCAGCTCGACTGGCTACAATGAGCAGTTCTTC
clone size: -; J gene: TRBJ1-5; D gene: -; CDR3 length: 14; V gene: TRBV5-6; CDR3 protein: CASSFQVGNQPQHF; CDR3 DNA: TGTGCCAGCAGCTTCCAAGTAGGCAATCAGCCCCAGCATTTT
clone size: -; J gene: TRBJ2-7; D gene: TRBD1; CDR3 length: 15; V gene: TRBV9; CDR3 protein: CASSVRTGTIYEQYF; CDR3 DNA: TGTGCCAGCAGCGTCCGGACAGGGACGATCTACGAGCAGTACTTC
clone size: few; J gene: TRBJ2-1; D gene: TRBD2; CDR3 length: 14; V gene: TRBV12-5; CDR3 protein: CASGLVAGTNEQFF; CDR3 DNA: TGTGCTAGTGGTTTGGTAGCGGGGACGAATGAGCAGTTCTTC
clone size: once; J gene: TRBJ2-7; D gene: -; CDR3 length: 12; V gene: TRBV5-6; CDR3 protein: CASTISSYEQYF; CDR3 DNA: TGTGCCAGCACGATAAGCTCCTACGAGCAGTACTTC
clone size: -; J gene: TRBJ1-6; D gene: TRBD1; CDR3 length: 15; V gene: TRBV4-2; CDR3 protein: CASSQEGQGGSPLHF; CDR3 DNA: TGTGCCAGCAGCCAAGAAGGGCAGGGGGGTTCACCCCTCCACTTT
clone size: many; J gene: TRBJ2-7; D gene: -; CDR3 length: 14; V gene: TRBV2; CDR3 protein: CASSEAEGGYEQYF; CDR3 DNA: TGTGCCAGCAGTGAAGCTGAGGGCGGCTACGAGCAGTACTTC
clone size: -; J gene: TRBJ2-7; D gene: TRBD1; CDR3 length: 14; V gene: TRBV14; CDR3 protein: CASSQGDSGYEQYF; CDR3 DNA: TGTGCCAGCAGCCAAGGGGACAGTGGCTACGAGCAGTACTTC
clone size: -; J gene: TRBJ1-5; D gene: -; CDR3 length: 15; V gene: TRBV7-9; CDR3 protein: CASSLGGKSNQPQHF; CDR3 DNA: TGTGCCAGCAGCTTAGGTGGGAAGAGCAATCAGCCCCAGCATTTT
clone size: -; J gene: TRBJ1-1; D gene: -; CDR3 length: 15; V gene: TRBV4-1; CDR3 protein: CASSQGATTRTEAFF; CDR3 DNA: TGCGCCAGCAGCCAAGGTGCCACGACGAGGACTGAAGCTTTCTTT
clone size: -; J gene: TRBJ2-3; D gene: -; CDR3 length: 14; V gene: TRBV10-3; CDR3 protein: CAIFTGYSTDTQYF; CDR3 DNA: TGTGCCATCTTTACGGGGTACAGCACAGATACGCAGTATTTT
clone size: -; J gene: TRBJ2-1; D gene: -; CDR3 length: 13; V gene: TRBV27; CDR3 protein: CASSLQEYNEQFF; CDR3 DNA: TGTGCCAGCAGCCTACAGGAATACAATGAGCAGTTCTTC
clone size: few; J gene: TRBJ2-3; D gene: -; CDR3 length: 12; V gene: TRBV7-9; CDR3 protein: CASSLSTDTQYF; CDR3 DNA: TGTGCCAGCAGCCTAAGCACAGATACGCAGTATTTT
clone size: -; J gene: TRBJ2-1; D gene: -; CDR3 length: 14; V gene: TRBV6-6; CDR3 protein: CASSYGQNYNEQFF; CDR3 DNA: TGTGCCAGCAGTTACGGCCAGAACTACAATGAGCAGTTCTTC
clone size: -; J gene: TRBJ2-7; D gene: TRBD1; CDR3 length: 14; V gene: TRBV2; CDR3 protein: CASSPGQGVYEQYF; CDR3 DNA: TGTGCCAGCAGTCCGGGACAGGGGGTCTACGAGCAGTACTTC
clone size: -; J gene: TRBJ1-1; D gene: TRBD1; CDR3 length: 14; V gene: TRBV4-1; CDR3 protein: CASSHADRVAEAFF; CDR3 DNA: TGCGCCAGCAGCCACGCGGACAGGGTGGCTGAAGCTTTCTTT
clone size: -; J gene: TRBJ1-1; D gene: -; CDR3 length: 11; V gene: TRBV5-4; CDR3 protein: CASSLEGEAFF; CDR3 DNA: TGTGCCAGCAGCTTGGAGGGGGAAGCTTTCTTT
clone size: -; J gene: TRBJ2-2; D gene: TRBD1; CDR3 length: 16; V gene: TRBV5-1; CDR3 protein: CASSQRQGGYTGELFF; CDR3 DNA: TGCGCCAGCAGCCAACGACAGGGCGGTTACACCGGGGAGCTGTTTTTT
clone size: few; J gene: TRBJ1-6; D gene: -; CDR3 length: 15; V gene: TRBV6-5; CDR3 protein: CASTHIGGFNSPLHF; CDR3 DNA: TGTGCCAGCACCCACATTGGTGGTTTTAATTCACCCCTCCACTTT